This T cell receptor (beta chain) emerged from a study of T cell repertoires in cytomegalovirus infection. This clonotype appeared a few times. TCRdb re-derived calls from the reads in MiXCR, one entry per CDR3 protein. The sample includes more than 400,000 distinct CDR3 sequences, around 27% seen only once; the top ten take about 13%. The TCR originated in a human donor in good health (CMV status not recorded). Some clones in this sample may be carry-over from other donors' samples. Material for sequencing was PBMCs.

The CDR3 coding sequence is TGTGCCACCTCAGGACTAGCGGGAATGTCCGGGGAGCTGTTTTTT. It encodes CATSGLAGMSGELFF. The V and J genes are TRBV6-5 and TRBJ2-2, with TRBD2 matching over 12 bases. The CDR3 is 15 residues long. Germline-derived CDR1 and CDR2 are MNHEY and SVGAGI. Unmatched junction bases numbered 9, after V lost 10 bases and J lost 6 bases.